These 27 T cell receptor beta chains were sequenced from one sample in a study of identical twins. TCRdb re-derived calls from the 5' RACE reads in MiXCR, one entry per CDR3 protein. The sample holds about 1.7 million distinct CDR3 sequences; about 32% are singletons and the top ten take about 0.25%. Input material: cord blood. The receptor source for this set is a newborn girl in good health.

This clonotype was counted a few times. The genes are TRBV7-2 and TRBJ1-1; D not resolved. CDR1 is SGHTA and CDR2 is FQGNSA in the germline V gene. Trimming stripped 3 bases from V and 5 bases from J, with 13 bases between. The CDR3 consists of 14 residues. The CDR3 region is CASSFLRERTEAFF. The CDR3 DNA reads as TGTGCCAGCAGCTTTTTGAGGGAACGGACTGAAGCTTTCTTT.

This clonotype turned up a few times. V usage is TRBV9 and J usage is TRBJ2-3; 10 bases are a match to TRBD2. This CDR3 comprises 16 residues. The V segment lost 2 bases and the J segment 5 bases; nucleotides outside the gene matches: 8. Germline lookup yields CDR1 SGDLS and CDR2 YYNGEE. The CDR3 nucleotides read TGTGCCAGCAGCGTGGGGCGGTCTAGCGGGAGAGATACGCAGTATTTT. This codes for CASSVGRSSGRDTQYF. Variable domain in full (rest from reference TRBV9 and TRBJ2-3): DSGVTQTPKHLITATGQRVTLRCSPRSGDLSVYWYQQSLDQGLQFLIQYYNGEERAKGNILERFSAQQFPDLHSELNLSSLELGDSALYFCASSVGRSSGRDTQYFGPGTRLTVL.

This clonotype appeared a few times. The V gene is TRBV6-5, the J gene TRBJ2-7, with 9 bases fitting TRBD1. The V and J ends lost 6 bases and 0 bases, in that order; junction bases with no gene match: 6. The CDR3 contains 15 residues. Germline V gene data show CDR1 as MNHEY and CDR2 as SVGAGI. The chain's CDR3 is CASRNPGQGSYEQYF. CDR3 coding DNA: TGTGCCAGCAGGAATCCGGGACAGGGCTCCTACGAGCAGTACTTC.

This clonotype was observed a handful of times. The chain couples TRBV10-3 to TRBJ2-6; D is ambiguous. The V and J ends lost 6 bases and 4 bases respectively, with 10 bases between them. This CDR3 is 14 amino acids long. From germline, CDR1 is ENHRY and CDR2 SYGVKD. The DNA of the CDR3 is TGTGCCATCAGGACAAACTTGGGGGCCAACGTCCTGACTTTC. Its protein product is CAIRTNLGANVLTF.

This chain joins TRBV21-1 and TRBJ2-1; the table assigns TRBD2, which was not confirmed against the DNA. TRBV21-1 constitutes a pseudogene. The CDR3 spans 17 residues. This CDR3 reads CASSKLRELATNNEQFF. The CDR3, as DNA: TGTGCCAGCAGCAAATTGAGGGAGCTGGCCACCAACAATGAGCAGTTCTTC.

J is TRBJ2-3 and V is TRBV14, with 9 bases identical to TRBD2. V shed 5 bases and J 1 base; nucleotides not matched to a gene: 7. Germline-derived CDR1 and CDR2 are SGHDN and FVKESK. CDR3 size: 16 residues. The CDR3 here is CASSSLAGDRTDTQYF. DNA of the CDR3: TGTGCCAGCAGCTCATTAGCGGGGGACCGCACAGATACGCAGTATTTT.

J is TRBJ2-3 and V is TRBV7-9; TRBD2 agrees at 12 bases. Germline V gene lookup returns CDR1 SEHNR and CDR2 FQNEAQ (reference sequence). V was pared by 10 bases and J by 5 bases, with 13 bases of the junction left unmatched. The CDR3 extends over 16 amino acids. This chain's CDR3 is CATQPEGGLAGDTQYF. DNA of the CDR3: TGTGCCACCCAACCCGAGGGGGGACTAGCGGGAGATACGCAGTATTTT.

This clonotype was seen a few times. The V gene is TRBV2, the J gene TRBJ2-1; the match to TRBD2 covers 8 bases. The germline V gene has CDR1 SNHLY and CDR2 FYNNEI. The CDR3 runs 14 residues. The J segment lost 3 bases and the V segment lost 10 bases, leaving 8 bases of the junction unmatched. The CDR3 DNA reads as TGTGCCACACAACGGGGGGGCCACTACAATGAGCAGTTCTTC. Its protein product is CATQRGGHYNEQFF.

V gene TRBV20-1 combines with J gene TRBJ1-5; 10 nucleotides line up with TRBD1. The CDR3 has 14 residues. CDR1 and CDR2 (germline): DFQATT, SNEGSKA (reference sequence). Unmatched junction bases numbered 3, after V lost 0 bases and J lost 7 bases. The CDR3 region is CSARDWTGGQPQHF. The CDR3 DNA reads TGCAGTGCTAGAGATTGGACAGGGGGACAGCCCCAGCATTTT.

This clonotype came up a few times. The chain employs TRBV7-2 and TRBJ2-3; a possible D gene is TRBD2 (5 bases). The CDR3 is 16 amino acids. Trimming pared 5 bases from V and 0 bases from J, leaving 15 bases between. The germline CDR1 and CDR2 sequences are SGHTA and FQGNSA. CDR3 nucleotides: TGTGCCAGCAGCAAAAACCTAGCTGTAAGCACAGATACGCAGTATTTT. The encoded protein is CASSKNLAVSTDTQYF.

The table lists this clonotype with a few counts. The J gene is TRBJ2-3, the V gene TRBV7-2; the match to TRBD2 covers 8 bases. Unmatched junction bases numbered 13, after V lost 1 base and J lost 7 bases. This CDR3 has 17 amino acids. The V gene's germline CDR1 is SGHTA and CDR2 FQGNSA. The CDR3 DNA follows: TGTGCCAGCAGCTTAGGAGCTAGCGGGTTCAAGGGGAATACGCAGTATTTT. This translates into CASSLGASGFKGNTQYF.

The gene calls are TRBV2 and TRBJ2-7; D is perhaps TRBD1 (5 bases). V was clipped by 7 bases and J by 1 base, with 14 bases between them. Germline lookup yields CDR1 SNHLY and CDR2 FYNNEI. The CDR3 length is 14 residues. The CDR3 region has the DNA TGTGCCAGCATAGAGACAGTAGCTTCCTACGAGCAGTACTTC. The encoded protein is CASIETVASYEQYF. Together with reference TRBV2 and TRBJ2-7, the CDR3 gives the full variable domain: EPEVTQTPSHQVTQMGQEVILRCVPISNHLYFYWYRQILGQKVEFLVSFYNNEISEKSEIFDDQFSVERPDGSNFTLKIRSTKLEDSAMYFCASIETVASYEQYFGPGTRLTVT.

Only a few counts were recorded for this clonotype. The rearrangement joins TRBV28 to TRBJ2-7; 8 bases map to TRBD2. V shed 5 bases, J shed 3 bases, and the junction held 9 bases outside the gene matches. The CDR3 spans 15 residues. The germline V gene has CDR1 MDHEN and CDR2 SYDVKM. The CDR3 nucleotides are TGTGCCAGCAGTCTCAGCGGGAGCTACTACTACGAGCAGTACTTC. Translation: CASSLSGSYYYEQYF.

Comment on this clonotype: A read error may produce the germline difference seen at one junction end. The gene calls are TRBV12-3 or TRBV12-4 and TRBJ1-1; 8 bases fit TRBD1. CDR3 length: 15 amino acids. The CDR3 loop reads CTSSVQGAPYTEAFF. The CDR3 nucleotides are TGTACCAGCAGTGTGCAGGGGGCGCCTTACACTGAAGCTTTCTTT.

This clonotype was observed a few times. The rearrangement uses TRBV20-1 and TRBJ2-7; tentative D call: TRBD1 (6 bases). CDR3 length equals 18 residues. From germline, CDR1 is DFQATT and CDR2 SNEGSKA (reference sequence). V was shortened by 0 bases and J by 0 bases, with 21 bases between the two germline ends. For the CDR3, the DNA is TGCAGTGCTAGAGATAGTTGGCAGGGGCTAACCTACTCCTACGAGCAGTACTTC. This translates into CSARDSWQGLTYSYEQYF.

A few counts support this clonotype. The rearrangement joins TRBV24-1 to TRBJ2-7; D remains unclear. V dropped 5 bases and J dropped 1 base, with 11 bases sitting between them. Germline values: CDR1 KGHDR, CDR2 SFDVKD. The CDR3 sequence is 14 residues long. CDR3 DNA sequence: TGTGCCACCAGTGCACCGGGCAAATCCTACGAGCAGTACTTC. It is translated as CATSAPGKSYEQYF.

This clonotype was found a few times. V is TRBV27 and J is TRBJ1-2, with unresolved D. V was cut by 2 bases and J by 3 bases, with 7 bases left in between. The length of the CDR3 is 13 residues. The germline V gene encodes CDR1 MNHEY and CDR2 SMNVEV (reference sequence). CDR3 DNA: TGTGCCAGCAGTTTAACCCCGGACTATGGCTACACCTTC. It codes for CASSLTPDYGYTF.

The chain combines TRBV3-1 with TRBJ1-1, with D maybe TRBD1 (5 bases). The ends were cut back, 0 bases at V and 1 base at J, with 9 bases in the middle. Germline V gives CDR1 LGHDT, CDR2 YNNKEL (reference sequence). The CDR3 contains 15 residues. The CDR3 loop reads CASSQDMGGNTEAFF. CDR3 coding DNA: TGTGCCAGCAGCCAAGATATGGGGGGGAACACTGAAGCTTTCTTT.

This clonotype occurred a few times. V usage is TRBV4-2 and J usage is TRBJ2-1, with 11 positions matching TRBD2. V dropped 0 bases and J dropped 12; count of bases not matched to a gene: 10. The CDR3 spans 16 residues. CDR1 is LGHNA, CDR2 YNFKEQ, per germline. The CDR3 loop reads CASSQDVSSGGQGQFF. As DNA, the CDR3 is TGTGCCAGCAGCCAAGATGTGTCTAGCGGGGGGCAAGGGCAGTTCTTC.

This chain uses TRBV7-2 with TRBJ1-1; the match to TRBD1 covers 9 bases. V dropped 1 base and J dropped 1; count of bases not matched to a gene: 7. There are 17 residues in the CDR3. Germline V gives CDR1 SGHTA, CDR2 FQGNSA. The CDR3 DNA follows: TGTGCCAGCAGCTTAGATGGACAGGGGAATTGGAACACTGAAGCTTTCTTT. Residues: CASSLDGQGNWNTEAFF. Full variable domain (rest looked up from reference TRBV7-2 and TRBJ1-1): GAGVSQSPSNKVTEKGKDVELRCDPISGHTALYWYRQSLGQGLEFLIYFQGNSAPDKSGLPSDRFSAERTGGSVSTLTIQRTQQEDSAVYLCASSLDGQGNWNTEAFFGQGTRLTVV.

The gene calls are TRBV7-2 and TRBJ1-4; D is undetermined. V dropped 2 bases and J dropped 0 bases, with 7 bases sitting between them. CDR3 length: 15 amino acids. Germline CDR1 reads SGHTA; CDR2 reads FQGNSA. CDR3 amino acids: CASSLLGTTNEKLFF. The CDR3 DNA sequence: TGTGCCAGCAGCTTATTGGGGACAACTAATGAAAAACTGTTTTTT.

This clonotype was seen more than once but under ten times. The genes are TRBV27 and TRBJ2-5, with a tentative D call TRBD2 (5 bases). V was cut by 4 bases and J by 7 bases, with 22 bases left in between. CDR1 and CDR2 (germline): MNHEY, SMNVEV (reference sequence). CDR3 size: 16 residues. In nucleotides, the CDR3 is TGTGCCAGCAGTTCACTAGAAGTGGGTCTAAAAGGGACCCAGTACTTC. It is translated as CASSSLEVGLKGTQYF.

This clonotype was counted at least ten times. The CDR3 sequence: CSVVRSTDTQYF. The CDR3 nucleotides read TGCAGCGTTGTACGCTCGACAGATACGCAGTATTTT. V is TRBV29-1 and J is TRBJ2-3; D ambiguous. The CDR3 contains 12 residues. Germline CDR1 and CDR2: SQVTM and ANQGSEA. V was trimmed by 4 bases and J by 3 bases, leaving 8 bases between them.

This clonotype has only a few counts. This sequence joins TRBV6-5 and TRBJ1-2, with D perhaps matching TRBD1 (5 bases). The CDR3 has 13 residues. Germline CDR1 and CDR2: MNHEY and SVGAGI. V gave up 4 bases and J gave up 5 bases, with 11 bases separating them. The CDR3 DNA sequence: TGTGCCAGCAGTTGGGACGGGGGATATGGCTACACCTTC. Translation: CASSWDGGYGYTF.

This chain joins TRBV12-3 or TRBV12-4 and TRBJ1-1; no definite D call. The CDR3 contains 13 residues. The V gene lost 6 bases and the J gene lost 4 bases, with 12 bases spanning the gap. The CDR3 region is CASSRTWGTEAFF. Written as DNA, the CDR3 is TGTGCCAGCAGCCGAACATGGGGCACTGAAGCTTTCTTT.

The V gene is TRBV5-1, the J gene TRBJ1-2; D unresolved. CDR3 length equals 10 residues. Per germline, CDR1 SGHRS and CDR2 YFSETQ. Trimming removed 4 bases from V and 7 bases from J, with 5 bases in between. CDR3 amino acids: CASSVIGYTF. The CDR3, as DNA: TGCGCCAGCAGCGTGATTGGCTACACCTTC.

This rearrangement joins TRBV27 to TRBJ1-2; 7 bases align to TRBD1. Germline-derived CDR1 and CDR2 are MNHEY and SMNVEV (reference sequence). The CDR3 runs 12 residues. V dropped 4 bases and J dropped 9; count of bases not matched to a gene: 5. CDR3 sequence: CASSYQQGSYTF. The DNA of the CDR3 is TGTGCCAGCAGTTACCAACAGGGGAGCTACACCTTC.